The 23 T cell receptor beta chains below were found in one sample sequenced in a study of T cell responses to AZD1222 COVID-19 vaccine. The data were produced by immunoSEQ multiplex PCR, yet TCRdb's version contains in-frame clones alone and is incomplete. The table lists more than 150,000 clones, over 75% of them singletons, with 1.5% to 2% in the top ten. The sample consisted of peripheral blood, taken on day 0 of AZD1222 vaccination. These receptors all stem from an adult in good health.

The chain carries TRBV7-2 and TRBJ2-7; tentatively, D is TRBD1 (6 bases). This CDR3 has 15 residues. Trimming left V 0 bases short and J 2 bases short, with 11 bases between. Germline V gene lookup returns CDR1 SGHTA and CDR2 FQGNSA. This chain's CDR3 is CASSLAGAETYEQYF. CDR3 bases: TGTGCCAGCAGCTTAGCGGGGGCAGAAACCTACGAGCAGTACTTC.

This clone was detected only a few times. The CDR3 nucleotides are TGTGCCAGCAGCCCAGGGCTCAACACTGAAGCTTTCTTT. It is translated as CASSPGLNTEAFF. The chain employs TRBV14 and TRBJ1-1, with D possibly matching TRBD1 (5 bases). The germline V and J ends were trimmed by 4 bases and 2 bases, with 8 bases remaining between them. Germline values: CDR1 SGHDN, CDR2 FVKESK. CDR3 length: 13 residues.

The chain employs TRBV6-1 and TRBJ2-2, with D perhaps matching TRBD2 (5 bases). Germline V lookup: CDR1 MNHNS, CDR2 SASEGT. The CDR3 is 15 residues long. V was pared by 4 bases and J by 2 bases, with 11 bases between. CDR3 residues: CASSAEALNTGELFF. CDR3 bases: TGTGCCAGCAGTGCGGAGGCTTTAAACACCGGGGAGCTGTTTTTT.

The V gene is TRBV27, the J gene TRBJ2-5, with TRBD2 matching 11 bases. V dropped 6 bases and J dropped 0; count of bases not matched to a gene: 3. This CDR3 is built from 15 residues. Germline V gene lookup returns CDR1 MNHEY and CDR2 SMNVEV (reference sequence). CDR3 DNA: TGTGCCAGCAGGCCGACTAGCGGGGACCAAGAGACCCAGTACTTC. Protein product: CASRPTSGDQETQYF.

The chain recombines TRBV5-1 with TRBJ2-7; 8 bases agree with TRBD1. The ends lost 5 bases at V and 6 bases at J; junction bases unmatched: 13. This CDR3 has 15 amino acids. From germline, CDR1 is SGHRS and CDR2 YFSETQ. The chain's CDR3 is CASRVDGQGRGEQYF. CDR3 nucleotide sequence: TGCGCCAGCAGGGTAGACGGACAGGGTCGTGGCGAGCAGTACTTC. The complete variable domain, with remaining parts taken from reference TRBV5-1 and TRBJ2-7, reads KAGVTQTPRYLIKTRGQQVTLSCSPISGHRSVSWYQQTPGQGLQFLFEYFSETQRNKGNFPGRFSGRQFSNSRSEMNVSTLELGDSALYLCASRVDGQGRGEQYFGPGTRLTVT.

This chain links TRBV5-4 with TRBJ2-3; 7 positions match TRBD1. V was clipped by 6 bases and J by 4 bases; unmatched bases: 8. The CDR3 extends over 14 amino acids. CDR1 is SGHNT and CDR2 is YYREEE in the germline V gene (reference sequence). The CDR3 protein is CASTLGGRADTQYF. The CDR3 DNA reads TGTGCCAGCACTCTAGGGGGCCGGGCAGATACGCAGTATTTT. Supplemented by reference TRBV5-4 and TRBJ2-3, the full variable domain reads ETGVTQSPTHLIKTRGQQVTLRCSSQSGHNTVSWYQQALGQGPQFIFQYYREEENGRGNFPPRFSGLQFPNYSSELNVNALELDDSALYLCASTLGGRADTQYFGPGTRLTVL.

The V gene is TRBV3-1 (or the pseudogene TRBV3-2), the J gene TRBJ2-1; TRBD1 matches 10 bases. Trimming cost V 4 bases and J 4 bases; bases outside gene matches: 7. CDR1 LGHDT and CDR2 YNNKEL come from the germline V gene (reference sequence). This CDR3 contains 16 residues. The CDR3 is CASSPPGDRGYNEQFF. The DNA for the CDR3 is TGTGCCAGCAGCCCCCCGGGGGACAGGGGTTACAATGAGCAGTTCTTC.

The CDR3 sequence: CASSGEFNQPQHF. As DNA, the CDR3 is TGTGCCAGCAGCGGCGAGTTCAATCAGCCCCAGCATTTT. This chain joins TRBV9 and TRBJ1-5; D unresolved. Germline-derived CDR1 and CDR2 are SGDLS and YYNGEE. The CDR3 consists of 13 residues. The V gene lost 3 bases and the J gene lost 3 bases, with 7 bases spanning the gap.

CDR3 DNA sequence: TGCGCCAGCAGCCAAGATTTCGGGTTGAGCAATCAGCCCCAGCATTTT. Protein sequence: CASSQDFGLSNQPQHF. The rearrangement joins TRBV4-3 to TRBJ1-5; no clear D gene. Per the germline V gene, CDR1 is LGHNA and CDR2 is YSLEER. This CDR3 has 16 residues. Trimming shortened V by 0 bases and J by 1 base, and 10 bases separated the two germline ends.

This chain joins TRBV18 and TRBJ2-5, with TRBD2 matching over 8 bases. V lost 4 bases to trimming and J lost 1 base; unmatched junction nucleotides: 5. Germline V gives CDR1 KGHSH, CDR2 LQKENI. The CDR3 covers 15 residues. The DNA for the CDR3 is TGTGCCAGCTCACTTCCGGCGGGAGGCCAAGAGACCCAGTACTTC. Protein: CASSLPAGGQETQYF.

The chain links TRBV7-9 to TRBJ1-4, with 7 bases identical to TRBD1. Germline V CDR1 and CDR2: SEHNR, FQNEAQ (reference sequence). The CDR3 is 13 residues long. Germline trimming cut 3 bases from V and 8 bases from J; bases unmatched to any gene: 3. As DNA, the CDR3 is TGTGCCAGCAGCTTCGACAGGGACGAAAAACTGTTTTTT. Translating it yields CASSFDRDEKLFF. Full variable domain (missing parts from reference TRBV7-9 and TRBJ1-4): DTGVSQNPRHKITKRGQNVTFRCDPISEHNRLYWYRQTLGQGPEFLTYFQNEAQLEKSRLLSDRFSAERPKGSFSTLEIQRTEQGDSAMYLCASSFDRDEKLFFGSGTQLSVL.

The chain carries TRBV6-1 and TRBJ1-5; D gene ambiguous. V dropped 2 bases and J dropped 2 bases, with 7 bases sitting between them. Germline V gives CDR1 MNHNS, CDR2 SASEGT. The CDR3 length is 14 residues. The chain's CDR3 is CASSESRGNQPQHF. CDR3 nucleotides: TGTGCCAGCAGTGAATCACGGGGCAATCAGCCCCAGCATTTT.

The genes are TRBV18 and TRBJ1-1; 9 bases are shared with TRBD1. The germline V gene encodes CDR1 KGHSH and CDR2 LQKENI. This CDR3 has 15 residues. The V segment lost 3 bases and the J segment 5 bases; nucleotides outside the gene matches: 7. CDR3 DNA sequence: TGTGCCAGCTCACCTTACCAGACAGGGGGGACTGAAGCTTTCTTT. This sequence encodes CASSPYQTGGTEAFF.

The V gene is TRBV27, the J gene TRBJ2-3; the match to TRBD2 covers 12 bases. V lost 4 bases to trimming and J lost 8 bases; unmatched junction nucleotides: 4. The germline V gene encodes CDR1 MNHEY and CDR2 SMNVEV (reference sequence). The CDR3 extends over 14 amino acids. The CDR3 spells CASSSLTSGGTQYF. The CDR3 DNA sequence: TGTGCCAGCAGTTCCCTGACTAGCGGGGGTACGCAGTATTTT.

This chain connects TRBV19 to TRBJ2-2; a possible D gene is TRBD1 (5 bases). The V end lost 9 bases, the J end lost 6 bases, and 14 bases lay between the germline ends. Germline V gives CDR1 LNHDA, CDR2 SQIVND (reference sequence). The CDR3 spans 13 residues. The CDR3 DNA sequence: TGTGCCAGCAAACTCGCAGGGTCCGGGGAGCTGTTTTTT. This translates into CASKLAGSGELFF.

J is TRBJ1-2 and V is TRBV5-6, with TRBD1 as a possible D gene (5 bases). The CDR3 has 15 residues. V was shortened by 1 base and J by 8 bases, with 18 bases between the two germline ends. The germline CDR1 and CDR2 sequences are SGHDT and YYEEEE. CDR3 sequence: CASSLHRTHADGYTF. Written as DNA, the CDR3 is TGTGCCAGCAGCTTGCACAGGACACATGCGGACGGCTACACCTTC.

This clone was recorded once. V and J are TRBV7-2 and TRBJ1-3, with TRBD1 as a possible D gene (6 bases). Per the germline V gene, CDR1 is SGHTA and CDR2 is FQGNSA. V was clipped by 4 bases and J by 0 bases, with 7 bases between them. The CDR3 consists of 14 residues. This CDR3 reads CASSSDSSGNTIYF. CDR3 DNA: TGTGCCAGCAGCTCGGACAGCTCTGGAAACACCATATATTTT.

The chain links TRBV5-1 to TRBJ1-6, with D possibly matching TRBD1 (5 bases). V lost 0 bases and J lost 9, with 10 bases in between. CDR1 and CDR2 (germline): SGHRS, YFSETQ. The CDR3 loop spans 14 amino acids. The CDR3 bases are TGCGCCAGCAGCTTGGGGGACTATGGTTCACCCCTCCACTTT. It specifies CASSLGDYGSPLHF.

The V gene is TRBV18, the J gene TRBJ2-2; 7 bases line up with TRBD1. The CDR3 runs 15 residues. V was pared by 4 bases and J by 3 bases, with 5 bases of the junction left unmatched. Germline CDR1 KGHSH, CDR2 LQKENI. CDR3 bases: TGTGCCAGCTCACGGGGACAGTGGGACACCGGGGAGCTGTTTTTT. Protein sequence: CASSRGQWDTGELFF.

This clone was observed once. The V and J genes are TRBV15 and TRBJ2-3; 9 positions agree with TRBD1. Germline CDR1 LNHNV, CDR2 YYDKDF (reference sequence). After removal of 1 base from V and 4 bases from J, the junction contained 3 bases not matched to a gene. The CDR3 extends over 15 amino acids. The CDR3 DNA sequence: TGTGCCACCAGCAGAGCTGGGACAGGGTCAGATACGCAGTATTTT. Its protein is CATSRAGTGSDTQYF. Based on the CDR3 plus reference TRBV15 and TRBJ2-3, the full variable domain is DAMVIQNPRYQVTQFGKPVTLSCSQTLNHNVMYWYQQKSSQAPKLLFHYYDKDFNNEADTPDNFQSRRPNTSFCFLDIRSPGLGDTAMYLCATSRAGTGSDTQYFGPGTRLTVL.

The chain combines TRBV5-6 with TRBJ2-5; 12 nucleotides line up with TRBD2. The CDR3 is 16 residues long. Germline V gene data show CDR1 as SGHDT and CDR2 as YYEEEE. V was pared by 4 bases and J by 2 bases, with 6 bases of the junction left unmatched. For the CDR3, the DNA is TGTGCCAGCAGCAAGGGACTAGCGGGTCTTCAAGAGACCCAGTACTTC. Encoded protein: CASSKGLAGLQETQYF.

The count of this clone is one. The chain is built from TRBV18 and TRBJ1-6; D gene uncertain. The CDR3 has 13 amino acids. Germline V gene lookup returns CDR1 KGHSH and CDR2 LQKENI. V was cut by 2 bases and J by 5 bases, with 4 bases left in between. The CDR3 DNA is TGTGCCAGCTCACCAGGGCATAATTCACCCCTCCACTTT. Translated, it gives CASSPGHNSPLHF. Based on the CDR3 plus reference TRBV18 and TRBJ1-6, the full variable domain is NAGVMQNPRHLVRRRGQEARLRCSPMKGHSHVYWYRQLPEEGLKFMVYLQKENIIDESGMPKERFSAEFPKEGPSILRIQQVVRGDSAAYFCASSPGHNSPLHFGNGTRLTVT.

The chain is built from TRBV24-1 and TRBJ1-5; TRBD1 is a possible D gene (5 bases). Trimming removed 6 bases from V and 1 base from J, with 9 bases in between. Germline CDR1 is KGHDR and CDR2 is SFDVKD. This CDR3 region has 14 residues. In DNA form, the CDR3 reads TGTGCCACCAGTAATCAGGGAAGCAATCAGCCCCAGCATTTT. As protein: CATSNQGSNQPQHF.